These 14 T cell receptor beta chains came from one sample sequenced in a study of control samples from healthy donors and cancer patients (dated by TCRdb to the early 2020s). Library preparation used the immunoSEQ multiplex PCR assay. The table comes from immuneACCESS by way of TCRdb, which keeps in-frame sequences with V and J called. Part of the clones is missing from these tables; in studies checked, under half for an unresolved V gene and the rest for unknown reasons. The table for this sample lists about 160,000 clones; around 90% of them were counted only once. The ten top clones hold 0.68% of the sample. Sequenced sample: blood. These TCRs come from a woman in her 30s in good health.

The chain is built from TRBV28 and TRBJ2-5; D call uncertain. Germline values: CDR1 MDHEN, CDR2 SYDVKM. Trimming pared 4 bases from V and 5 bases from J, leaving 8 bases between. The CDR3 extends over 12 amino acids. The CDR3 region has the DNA TGTGCCAGCAGTTCAGCCTTGGAGACCCAGTACTTC. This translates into CASSSALETQYF.

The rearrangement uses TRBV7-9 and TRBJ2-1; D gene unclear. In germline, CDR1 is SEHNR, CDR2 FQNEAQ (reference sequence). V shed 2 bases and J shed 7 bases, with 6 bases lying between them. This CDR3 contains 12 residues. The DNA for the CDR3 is TGTGCCAGCAGCTTACTATCGAATGAGCAGTTCTTC. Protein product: CASSLLSNEQFF.

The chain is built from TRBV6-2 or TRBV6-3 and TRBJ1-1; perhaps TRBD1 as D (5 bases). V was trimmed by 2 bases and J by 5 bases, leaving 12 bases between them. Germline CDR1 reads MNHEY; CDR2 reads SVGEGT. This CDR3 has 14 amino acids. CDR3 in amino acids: CASSYGGGTTEAFF. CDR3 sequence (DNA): TGTGCCAGCAGTTACGGGGGGGGAACTACTGAAGCTTTCTTT.

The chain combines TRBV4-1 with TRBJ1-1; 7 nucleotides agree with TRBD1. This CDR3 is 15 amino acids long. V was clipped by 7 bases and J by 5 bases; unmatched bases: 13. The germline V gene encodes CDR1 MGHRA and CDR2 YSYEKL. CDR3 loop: CASNHEQGQETEAFF. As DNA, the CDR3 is TGCGCCAGCAACCACGAACAGGGGCAGGAAACTGAAGCTTTCTTT.

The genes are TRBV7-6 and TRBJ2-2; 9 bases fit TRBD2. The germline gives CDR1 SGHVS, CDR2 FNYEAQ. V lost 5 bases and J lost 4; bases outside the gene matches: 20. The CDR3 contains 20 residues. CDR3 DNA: TGTGCCAGCAGCCCCCGATCCGCGACGATAGCGGGAGAGAGCACCGGGGAGCTGTTTTTT. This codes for CASSPRSATIAGESTGELFF.

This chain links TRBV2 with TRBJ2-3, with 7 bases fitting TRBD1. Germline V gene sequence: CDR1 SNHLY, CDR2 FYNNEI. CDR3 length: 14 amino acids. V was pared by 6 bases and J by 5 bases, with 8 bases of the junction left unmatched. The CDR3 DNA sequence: TGTGCCAGCAGCGTACAGGGGCGAGGAGATACGCAGTATTTT. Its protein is CASSVQGRGDTQYF.

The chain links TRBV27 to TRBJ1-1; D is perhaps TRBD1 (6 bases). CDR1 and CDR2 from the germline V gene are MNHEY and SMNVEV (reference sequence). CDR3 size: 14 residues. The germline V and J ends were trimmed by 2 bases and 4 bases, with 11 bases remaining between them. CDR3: CASSLEGGGTEAFF. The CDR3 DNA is TGTGCCAGCAGTTTAGAAGGGGGAGGCACTGAAGCTTTCTTT.

The CDR3 bases are TGTGCCACCAGTGATCCCTCACCGCAGGGGGCGCAGGCCGATACGCAGTATTTT. It codes for CATSDPSPQGAQADTQYF. The chain recombines TRBV24-1 with TRBJ2-3; TRBD1 aligns across 8 bases. CDR3 size: 18 residues. CDR1 and CDR2 from the germline V gene are KGHDR and SFDVKD. Trimming cost V 3 bases and J 6 bases; bases outside gene matches: 16.

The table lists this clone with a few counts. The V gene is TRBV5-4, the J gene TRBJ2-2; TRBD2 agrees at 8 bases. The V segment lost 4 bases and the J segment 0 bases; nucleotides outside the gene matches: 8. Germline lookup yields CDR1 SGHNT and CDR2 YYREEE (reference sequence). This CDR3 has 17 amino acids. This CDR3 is CASSPTGLGTNTGELFF. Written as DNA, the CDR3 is TGTGCCAGCAGCCCTACGGGACTAGGGACGAACACCGGGGAGCTGTTTTTT.

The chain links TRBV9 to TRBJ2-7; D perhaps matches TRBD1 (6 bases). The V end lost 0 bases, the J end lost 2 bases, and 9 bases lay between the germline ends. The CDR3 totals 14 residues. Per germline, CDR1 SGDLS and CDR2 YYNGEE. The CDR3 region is CASSVAPGAYEQYF. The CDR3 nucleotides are TGTGCCAGCAGCGTAGCCCCAGGGGCCTACGAGCAGTACTTC. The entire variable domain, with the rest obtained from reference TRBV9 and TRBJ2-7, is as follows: DSGVTQTPKHLITATGQRVTLRCSPRSGDLSVYWYQQSLDQGLQFLIQYYNGEERAKGNILERFSAQQFPDLHSELNLSSLELGDSALYFCASSVAPGAYEQYFGPGTRLTVT.

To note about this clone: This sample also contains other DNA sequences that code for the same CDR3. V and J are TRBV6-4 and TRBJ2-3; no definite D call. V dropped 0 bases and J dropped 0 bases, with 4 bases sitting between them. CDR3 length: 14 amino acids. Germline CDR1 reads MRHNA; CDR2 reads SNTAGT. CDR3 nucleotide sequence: TGTGCCAGCAGTGACTCTGGCAGCACAGATACGCAGTATTTT. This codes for CASSDSGSTDTQYF.

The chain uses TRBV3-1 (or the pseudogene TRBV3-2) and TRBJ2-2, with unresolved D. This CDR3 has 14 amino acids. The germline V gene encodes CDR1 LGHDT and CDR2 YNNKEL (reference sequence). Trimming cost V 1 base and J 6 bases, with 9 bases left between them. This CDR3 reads CASSQVKRSGELFF. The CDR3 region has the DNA TGTGCCAGCAGCCAAGTAAAGCGTTCCGGGGAGCTGTTTTTT.

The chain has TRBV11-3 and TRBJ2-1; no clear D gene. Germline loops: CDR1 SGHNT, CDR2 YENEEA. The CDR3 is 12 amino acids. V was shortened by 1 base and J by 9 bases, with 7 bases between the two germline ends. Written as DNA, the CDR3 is TGTGCCAGCAGCTTAGGGGGTCGTGAGCAGTTCTTC. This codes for CASSLGGREQFF.

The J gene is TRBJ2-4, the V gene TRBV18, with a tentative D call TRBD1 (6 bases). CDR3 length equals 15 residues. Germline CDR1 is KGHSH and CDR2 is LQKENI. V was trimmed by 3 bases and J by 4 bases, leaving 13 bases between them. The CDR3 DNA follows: TGTGCCAGCTCACCTAGATCGCAGGGGAAAAACATTCAGTACTTC. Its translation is CASSPRSQGKNIQYF.